The 31 T cell receptor beta chains in this list originate from one sample, sequenced in a study of blood T cell repertoires in COVID-19. Produced via immunoSEQ multiplex PCR; TCRdb's table is partial and in-frame only. Of fewer than 250,000 clones detected, 90% appear once; the ten largest clones hold less than 15%. The source material was PBMCs or T cells enriched from blood (not recorded which). These receptors were taken from a man in his thirties or forties who had been exposed to COVID-19.

The chain joins TRBV4-1 to TRBJ1-5; D is possibly TRBD1 (6 bases). V was shortened by 3 bases and J by 3 bases, with 12 bases between the two germline ends. Germline CDR1 is MGHRA and CDR2 is YSYEKL. CDR3 size: 15 residues. CDR3 sequence (DNA): TGCGCCAGCAGCCAGATCGCAGGGGACAATCAGCCCCAGCATTTT. This sequence encodes CASSQIAGDNQPQHF.

This chain uses TRBV7-9 with TRBJ1-4; TRBD1 matches 9 bases. Germline trimming cut 3 bases from V and 2 bases from J; bases unmatched to any gene: 4. The CDR3 spans 16 residues. Germline V gene data show CDR1 as SEHNR and CDR2 as FQNEAQ (reference sequence). The CDR3, as DNA: TGTGCCAGCAGCTTGTTACAGGGGGCGACTAATGAAAAACTGTTTTTT. The encoded protein is CASSLLQGATNEKLFF.

The rearrangement joins TRBV15 to TRBJ2-1, with D perhaps matching TRBD2 (6 bases). Germline V gene data show CDR1 as LNHNV and CDR2 as YYDKDF (reference sequence). The V and J ends lost 7 bases and 8 bases respectively, with 24 bases between them. The CDR3 extends over 16 amino acids. CDR3 loop: CATMRGSSGGVYEQFF. CDR3 DNA sequence: TGTGCCACCATGCGCGGTAGTAGTGGCGGGGTGTATGAGCAGTTCTTC.

This clone has only a few counts. The chain joins TRBV30 to TRBJ1-1; D is uncertain. Germline V gives CDR1 GTSNPN, CDR2 SVGIG (reference sequence). The CDR3 loop spans 12 amino acids. The ends were cut back, 4 bases at V and 5 bases at J, with 11 bases in the middle. The CDR3 region has the DNA TGTGCCTGGAAGCAGGCGAGTACTGAAGCTTTCTTT. As protein: CAWKQASTEAFF.

The chain carries TRBV5-1 and TRBJ1-2; 7 nucleotides match TRBD1. This CDR3 comprises 15 residues. The germline CDR1 and CDR2 sequences are SGHRS and YFSETQ. The V gene end was trimmed by 3 bases and the J gene end by 0 bases; junction bases not matched to a gene: 5. As DNA, the CDR3 is TGCGCCAGCAGCTATACGACAGGGCCTAACTATGGCTACACCTTC. The encoded protein is CASSYTTGPNYGYTF.

V gene TRBV27 combines with J gene TRBJ2-1; D is perhaps TRBD2 (7 bases). Germline CDR1 and CDR2: MNHEY and SMNVEV (reference sequence). The V and J ends lost 2 bases and 4 bases respectively, with 18 bases between them. This CDR3 region has 17 residues. CDR3: CASSLGGRGGQYNEQFF. The CDR3 DNA reads TGTGCCAGCAGTTTAGGGGGGCGCGGGGGCCAATACAATGAGCAGTTCTTC.

The rearrangement uses TRBV5-1 and TRBJ2-5; D is possibly TRBD1 (6 bases). The CDR3 spans 15 residues. The V end was cut by 4 bases, the J end by 3 bases, with 16 bases between. The germline V gene has CDR1 SGHRS and CDR2 YFSETQ. The CDR3 region has the DNA TGCGCCAGCAGCCAACAGACAGGAATTAAAGAGACCCAGTACTTC. It encodes CASSQQTGIKETQYF. The variable domain in full, completed from reference TRBV5-1 and TRBJ2-5, reads KAGVTQTPRYLIKTRGQQVTLSCSPISGHRSVSWYQQTPGQGLQFLFEYFSETQRNKGNFPGRFSGRQFSNSRSEMNVSTLELGDSALYLCASSQQTGIKETQYFGPGTRLLVL.

This clone was seen more than once but under ten times. The V call is TRBV7-9, the J call TRBJ1-1; a possible D gene is TRBD1 (5 bases). Deletions cut 2 bases from V and 2 bases from J, with 12 bases between. Germline CDR1 is SEHNR and CDR2 is FQNEAQ (reference sequence). The CDR3 loop spans 15 amino acids. Here the CDR3 DNA reads TGTGCCAGCAGCTTAATAAGGGGTCCCAACACTGAAGCTTTCTTT. It is translated as CASSLIRGPNTEAFF.

This clone occurred a few times. The rearrangement joins TRBV4-1 to TRBJ1-6, with D perhaps TRBD1 (5 bases). V was trimmed by 4 bases and J by 7 bases, leaving 14 bases between them. The germline V gene encodes CDR1 MGHRA and CDR2 YSYEKL. This CDR3 region has 15 residues. This chain's CDR3 is CASSLGLSLNSPLHF. CDR3 bases: TGCGCCAGCAGCCTGGGACTCAGTTTGAATTCACCCCTCCACTTT.

This chain links TRBV29-1 with TRBJ2-1; 13 bases fit TRBD2. Germline V lookup: CDR1 SQVTM, CDR2 ANQGSEA. V lost 2 bases to trimming and J lost 8 bases; unmatched junction nucleotides: 15. CDR3 size: 18 residues. CDR3 in amino acids: CSVEKASGLAGARDEQFF. As DNA, the CDR3 is TGCAGCGTTGAAAAAGCGTCCGGACTAGCGGGGGCCAGGGATGAGCAGTTCTTC.

The chain is built from TRBV7-2 and TRBJ2-3, with TRBD2 as a possible D gene (6 bases). Germline V gene lookup returns CDR1 SGHTA and CDR2 FQGNSA. CDR3 length equals 14 residues. V lost 3 bases and J lost 6, with 13 bases in between. The CDR3 DNA is TGTGCCAGCAGCTTCGCGGGGTCGGCGGATACGCAGTATTTT. Its translation: CASSFAGSADTQYF.

The rearrangement uses TRBV7-2 and TRBJ2-3, with D tentatively TRBD2 (5 bases). The V and J ends lost 3 bases and 4 bases respectively, with 17 bases between them. Germline V CDR1 and CDR2: SGHTA, FQGNSA. This CDR3 contains 16 residues. The CDR3 sequence: CASSLFSGGGSDTQYF. DNA for the CDR3: TGTGCCAGCAGCTTGTTTTCGGGCGGAGGATCAGATACGCAGTATTTT. Combining the CDR3 with reference TRBV7-2 and TRBJ2-3 gives the whole variable domain GAGVSQSPSNKVTEKGKDVELRCDPISGHTALYWYRQSLGQGLEFLIYFQGNSAPDKSGLPSDRFSAERTGGSVSTLTIQRTQQEDSAVYLCASSLFSGGGSDTQYFGPGTRLTVL.

The rearrangement joins TRBV4-2 to TRBJ1-1, with D unresolved. The CDR3 covers 14 residues. Germline assignment: CDR1 LGHNA and CDR2 YNFKEQ. Trimming stripped 1 base from V and 5 bases from J, with 11 bases between. The CDR3 loop is CASSQGGGRTEAFF. CDR3 DNA: TGTGCCAGCAGCCAAGGGGGAGGGCGGACTGAAGCTTTCTTT.

The chain uses TRBV5-6 and TRBJ2-5, with TRBD1 matching over 8 bases. Trimming cost V 5 bases and J 5 bases; bases outside gene matches: 11. There are 15 residues in the CDR3. The germline gives CDR1 SGHDT, CDR2 YYEEEE. The CDR3 here is CASRLDRGFEETQYF. The CDR3 DNA is TGTGCCAGCAGACTCGACAGGGGTTTTGAGGAGACCCAGTACTTC.

Only a few counts were recorded for this clone. The genes are TRBV6-6 and TRBJ1-2, with a possible D match to TRBD1 (6 bases). In germline, CDR1 is MNHNY, CDR2 SVGAGI (reference sequence). V was clipped by 0 bases and J by 5 bases, with 13 bases between them. The CDR3 spans 15 residues. CDR3 in DNA: TGTGCCAGCAGTTACTCTCCGGACAGCAGATATGGCTACACCTTC. The encoded protein is CASSYSPDSRYGYTF.

The DNA for the CDR3 is TGCGCCAGCAGCTTGGAAGATGCGGGGGGGGGCGTGGATACGCAGTATTTT. The encoded protein is CASSLEDAGGGVDTQYF. V is TRBV5-1 and J is TRBJ2-3; TRBD2 agrees at 9 bases. The germline V gene has CDR1 SGHRS and CDR2 YFSETQ. The CDR3 spans 17 residues. The V and J ends lost 0 bases and 6 bases, in that order; junction bases with no gene match: 11.

This chain connects TRBV10-3 to TRBJ1-2; D may be TRBD1 (5 bases). Trimming pared 3 bases from V and 6 bases from J, leaving 8 bases between. Per the germline V gene, CDR1 is ENHRY and CDR2 is SYGVKD. The CDR3 is 12 residues long. The CDR3 region has the DNA TGTGCCATCAGTGACAGGGATGATGGCTACACCTTC. It codes for CAISDRDDGYTF.

The chain carries TRBV18 and TRBJ2-3; the D is unclear. This CDR3 spans 15 amino acids. Germline V lookup: CDR1 KGHSH, CDR2 LQKENI. The V end was cut by 1 base, the J end by 3 bases, with 11 bases between. The CDR3 region has the DNA TGTGCCAGCTCACCACTACCCGTGAGTACAGATACGCAGTATTTT. Amino acids: CASSPLPVSTDTQYF.

V and J are TRBV13 and TRBJ1-3, with 7 bases aligning to TRBD1. The CDR3 covers 14 residues. V lost 6 bases and J lost 0; bases outside the gene matches: 2. Germline assignment: CDR1 PRHDT and CDR2 FYEKMQ (reference sequence). In nucleotides, the CDR3 is TGTGCCAGCAGTGACAGGGCCTCTGGAAACACCATATATTTT. Translated: CASSDRASGNTIYF.

A single count supports this clone. The rearrangement links TRBV5-6 to TRBJ2-7, with D tentatively TRBD1 (7 bases). V was shortened by 1 base and J by 3 bases, with 20 bases between the two germline ends. Per the germline V gene, CDR1 is SGHDT and CDR2 is YYEEEE. The CDR3 sequence is 17 residues long. In nucleotides, the CDR3 is TGTGCCAGCAGCTTGCTAGTCGGGGCAGGGGGGAACTACGAGCAGTACTTC. It encodes CASSLLVGAGGNYEQYF.

The chain combines TRBV6-5 with TRBJ2-7; D remains unclear. This CDR3 has 13 residues. The germline gives CDR1 MNHEY, CDR2 SVGAGI. Trimming shortened V by 2 bases and J by 6 bases, and 11 bases separated the two germline ends. The CDR3 DNA follows: TGTGCCAGCAGTTACCGGTATCTCTCCGAGCAGTACTTC. It translates to CASSYRYLSEQYF.

This rearrangement joins TRBV7-9 to TRBJ1-1; 8 bases are a match to TRBD1. The CDR3 loop spans 15 amino acids. V was clipped by 0 bases and J by 10 bases; unmatched bases: 10. Germline CDR1 and CDR2: SEHNR and FQNEAQ (reference sequence). In DNA form, the CDR3 reads TGTGCCAGCAGCTTAGCTGAGGGACAGGCGGTATTAGCTTTCTTT. It is translated as CASSLAEGQAVLAFF.

The rearrangement joins TRBV3-1 (or the pseudogene TRBV3-2) to TRBJ2-3, with TRBD2 matching over 9 bases. Germline-derived CDR1 and CDR2 are LGHDT and YNNKEL (reference sequence). This CDR3 has 18 residues. J was trimmed by 0 bases and V by 0 bases; bases with no gene match: 7. The CDR3 DNA reads as TGTGCCAGCAGCCAAGATCTTCTAGCGGGGTTTAGCACAGATACGCAGTATTTT. Translation gives CASSQDLLAGFSTDTQYF.

V gene TRBV5-1 combines with J gene TRBJ1-2, with a possible D match to TRBD1 (5 bases). V shed 4 bases and J shed 4 bases, with 14 bases lying between them. CDR1 is SGHRS, CDR2 YFSETQ, per germline. CDR3 length: 14 residues. CDR3 nucleotide sequence: TGCGCCAGCAGCCCGGATGGGGCCACCTATGGCTACACCTTC. It is translated as CASSPDGATYGYTF.

The chain is built from TRBV11-1 and TRBJ2-3; TRBD2 matches at 10 bases. The V gene's germline CDR1 is SGHAT and CDR2 FQDESV (reference sequence). CDR3 length: 15 amino acids. Germline trimming cut 5 bases from V and 0 bases from J; bases unmatched to any gene: 2. The CDR3 nucleotides are TGTGCCAGCAGCATGACTAGCGGGAGCACAGATACGCAGTATTTT. Its protein is CASSMTSGSTDTQYF.

This chain connects TRBV12-5 to TRBJ1-5; 9 bases align to TRBD1. The CDR3 runs to 17 residues. Germline V gives CDR1 LGHNT, CDR2 FRNRAP. V gave up 0 bases and J gave up 4 bases; unmatched junction bases: 7. The CDR3 DNA reads as TGTGCTAGTGGTTTGGTACGCGAGGGACAGGGAAATCAGCCCCAGCATTTT. This translates into CASGLVREGQGNQPQHF.

V usage is TRBV19 and J usage is TRBJ1-6; a possible D gene is TRBD1 (6 bases). Germline CDR1 LNHDA, CDR2 SQIVND (reference sequence). V lost 2 bases and J lost 10, with 12 bases in between. The CDR3 totals 14 residues. The CDR3 DNA follows: TGTGCCAGTAGTATACGGGGCAGGGGCTCACCCCTCCACTTT. Amino acid sequence: CASSIRGRGSPLHF.

The chain uses TRBV24-1 and TRBJ2-1; weak D call: TRBD2 (6 bases). The V and J ends lost 4 bases and 12 bases respectively, with 18 bases between them. The CDR3 totals 14 residues. Germline values: CDR1 KGHDR, CDR2 SFDVKD. The chain's CDR3 is CATSDLMTSLGQFF. Written as DNA, the CDR3 is TGTGCCACCAGTGACCTAATGACTAGTCTGGGGCAGTTCTTC.

The genes are TRBV7-9 and TRBJ2-3, with 11 bases fitting TRBD2. The CDR3 totals 14 residues. Germline assignment: CDR1 SEHNR and CDR2 FQNEAQ (reference sequence). V trimming: 11 bases; J trimming: 2 bases; junction bases outside the gene matches: 6. Here the CDR3 reads CAGSGLADTDTQYF. The CDR3, as DNA: TGTGCCGGGTCGGGACTAGCGGACACAGATACGCAGTATTTT.

The rearrangement links TRBV7-9 to TRBJ1-2; 9 nucleotides align to TRBD1. The V gene's germline CDR1 is SEHNR and CDR2 FQNEAQ (reference sequence). This CDR3 comprises 14 residues. V shed 2 bases, J shed 6 bases, and the junction held 4 bases outside the gene matches. The CDR3 region has the DNA TGTGCCAGCAGCTTACTACAGGGGGCAGATGGCTACACCTTC. Its translation: CASSLLQGADGYTF. Based on the CDR3 plus reference TRBV7-9 and TRBJ1-2, the full variable domain is DTGVSQNPRHKITKRGQNVTFRCDPISEHNRLYWYRQTLGQGPEFLTYFQNEAQLEKSRLLSDRFSAERPKGSFSTLEIQRTEQGDSAMYLCASSLLQGADGYTFGSGTRLTVV.

This clone was seen only once. The chain links TRBV2 to TRBJ1-4; D unclear. V was cut by 1 base and J by 5 bases, with 11 bases left in between. Germline V lookup: CDR1 SNHLY, CDR2 FYNNEI. CDR3 length: 15 residues. Here the CDR3 DNA reads TGTGCCAGCAGTGAAGGGCAGGTACCGAATGAAAAACTGTTTTTT. Its translation: CASSEGQVPNEKLFF.